The rows below give T cell receptor beta chains drawn from one sample of a study of post-analysis software for immune sequencing data. MiXCR was run by TCRdb on the PCR reads, yielding one entry per CDR3 protein. The sample carries approximately 360,000 distinct CDR3 sequences, about a third recorded once. The sample was blood. These receptors originate from a girl aged 5-17 years with multiple sclerosis. The conserved cysteine and the conserved F or W are not part of the CDR3 here.

>12|TRBJ2-1|TRBV12-3/TRBV12-4
ASRSVTYYNEQF
>13|TRBJ2-4|TRBV12-3/TRBV12-4
ASSPRGRGENIQY
>12|TRBJ2-7|TRBV5-6
ASRPGWGTGEQY
>11|TRBJ2-5|TRBV12-3/TRBV12-4
ASSSGQLETQY
>13|TRBJ2-1|TRBV14
ASSQASLPYNEQF
>12|TRBJ1-1|TRBV19
ASSPTPWMTEAF
>12|TRBJ2-1|TRBV20-1
SASLGGASNEQF
>14|TRBJ2-1|TRBV28
ASKEGLAGLWDEQF
>11|TRBJ1-2|TRBV10-2
ASRAGTLYGYT
>13|NA|TRBV6-6
ASSYSSGDRYEQY
>12|TRBJ2-7|TRBV20-1
SAGVRGVSYEQY
>11|TRBJ1-1|TRBV12-3/TRBV12-4
ASRGMLPPGAF
>12|TRBJ2-5|TRBV10-3
AISESSGQETQY
>13|TRBJ2-5|TRBV2
ASSQTSAFQETQY
>13|TRBJ2-7|TRBV29-1
SVESRDRRPYEQY
>11|TRBJ2-5|TRBV2
ASSEADSETQY
>11|TRBJ2-3|TRBV6-6
ATRQANTDTQY
>13|TRBJ2-7|TRBV27
ASSDRTGSSYEQY
>12|TRBJ2-1|TRBV20-1
SARDPSGADEQF
>11|TRBJ1-2|TRBV20-1
GARGDIGNGYT
>12|NA|TRBV6-7
ASTPDRAPLEQY
>12|TRBJ2-1|TRBV28
ASRRGPSYNEQF